The 9 T cell receptor beta chains reported below all come from one sample, sequenced in a study of regulatory T cells in long-lasting Graves disease. Arm-PCR of CDR3 regions with iRepertoire HTBI primers generated TCR beta libraries. TCRdb processed the multiplex PCR reads anew with MiXCR; each CDR3 protein has one entry. There are about 310,000 distinct CDR3 sequences in the sample; around a fifth occur only once, and 56% lies in the top ten. Time point reported: persistent/refractory GD, antithyroid drugs over 5 years with positive TRAb. PBMCs provided the RNA from which the TCR library was made. The sequencing here drew on peripheral blood mononuclear cells (PBMCs), taken when the disease was refractory, from a patient treated with antithyroid drugs. The receptors shown here come from a female donor with Graves disease.

This clonotype has at least ten counts. The chain is built from TRBV6-1 and TRBJ2-2, with D possibly TRBD2 on 6 matching bases. Germline lookup yields CDR1 MNHNS and CDR2 SASEGT. Trimming pared 5 bases from V and 7 bases from J, leaving 26 bases between. CDR3 length: 18 residues. The CDR3 coding sequence is TGTGCCAGCAGTCGTTCGTCGCGCTGGCCTAGCGAGAGCGGGGAGCTGTTTTTT. It codes for CASSRSSRWPSESGELFF.

In the case of this clonotype: One base away lies a much larger clone, so this may be a sequencing read error. A read error is likely, as this CDR3 ends without the conserved phenylalanine or tryptophan. V usage is TRBV6-2 or TRBV6-3 and J usage is TRBJ1-5; D is possibly TRBD1 (5 bases). Trimming stripped 1 base from V and 4 bases from J, with 8 bases between. Per the germline V gene, CDR1 is MNHEY and CDR2 is SVGEGT. There are 14 residues in the CDR3. The CDR3: CASSYLGGNQPQHS. For the CDR3, the DNA is TGTGCCAGCAGTTACTTGGGGGGAAATCAGCCCCAGCATTCT.

V gene TRBV28 combines with J gene TRBJ2-7; 7 bases align to TRBD2. Per the germline V gene, CDR1 is MDHEN and CDR2 is SYDVKM. This CDR3 spans 17 amino acids. With V trimmed by 2 bases and J by 6 bases, 16 bases remained unmatched. The CDR3 DNA reads TGTGCCAGCAGTTTAGCTAGCGGACCCCTTTCTCTACGCGAGCAGTACTTC. Amino acid sequence: CASSLASGPLSLREQYF.

This clonotype was counted only a few times. The J gene is TRBJ2-5, the V gene TRBV20-1; TRBD1 might be the D (6 bases). Germline V lookup: CDR1 DFQATT, CDR2 SNEGSKA (reference sequence). V lost 5 bases to trimming and J lost 1 base, with 11 bases between them. The CDR3 sequence is 13 residues long. CDR3 DNA: TGCAGTGCTGCAGGGGACGGCCAAGAGACCCAGTACTTC. This translates into CSAAGDGQETQYF.

In its sample, this clonotype was seen many times. The CDR3 DNA sequence: TGTGCCAGCAGTTCCACCCGTCCCTACGAGCAGTACTTC. It encodes CASSSTRPYEQYF. The chain has TRBV28 and TRBJ2-7, with no clear D. The CDR3 totals 13 residues. Germline V gives CDR1 MDHEN, CDR2 SYDVKM. V was cut by 4 bases and J by 2 bases, with 9 bases left in between.

This clonotype was observed a few times. This sequence joins TRBV24-1 and TRBJ2-7; D remains ambiguous. CDR3 length: 15 amino acids. Germline V gene data show CDR1 as KGHDR and CDR2 as SFDVKD. V shed 3 bases and J shed 0 bases, with 11 bases lying between them. As DNA, the CDR3 is TGTGCCACCAGTGATCCAGCAGCTGACTCCTACGAGCAGTACTTC. Amino acid sequence: CATSDPAADSYEQYF.

This chain joins TRBV11-2 and TRBJ2-4; D tentatively reads TRBD1 or TRBD2 (5 bases each). The CDR3 is 14 residues long. CDR1 is SGHAT and CDR2 is FQNNGV in the germline V gene. V was cut by 1 base and J by 8 bases, with 12 bases left in between. The CDR3 bases are TGTGCCAGCAGCTTAGGGGGGAGTACGGACATTCAGTACTTC. The encoded protein is CASSLGGSTDIQYF.

The V gene is TRBV28, the J gene TRBJ1-5, with D uncertain. V dropped 5 bases and J dropped 10 bases, with 12 bases sitting between them. The CDR3 is made up of 12 amino acids. In germline, CDR1 is MDHEN, CDR2 SYDVKM. The CDR3, as DNA: TGTGCCAGCAGTCCAAGTACTATTCCCCAGCATTTT. Amino acids: CASSPSTIPQHF.

This clonotype was found many times. V is TRBV7-2 and J is TRBJ1-1, with unresolved D. The CDR3 extends over 17 amino acids. V lost 1 base, J lost 4 bases, and 19 bases lay in between. The germline gives CDR1 SGHTA, CDR2 FQGNSA. The CDR3 is CASSLGGARRSGTEAFF. The CDR3 nucleotides read TGTGCCAGCAGCTTAGGCGGCGCTCGGCGATCGGGCACTGAAGCTTTCTTT.